Below are 14 T cell receptor beta chains sequenced from a single sample in a study of control samples from healthy donors and cancer patients (dated by TCRdb to 2020 to 2022). The library relied on the immunoSEQ multiplex PCR assay. In TCRdb, the immuneACCESS table is reduced to in-frame sequences with V and J assigned. These tables do not hold every clone; where another copy was compared, an unresolved V gene accounts for under half, and the others remain unexplained. The sample includes approximately 97,000 clones, with about 91% observed a single time. The ten largest make up 13% to 15% of the sample. Input material: blood. These receptor sequences come from a young man in good health.

V is TRBV6-5 and J is TRBJ1-1; 9 bases match TRBD1. This CDR3 spans 13 amino acids. Germline loops: CDR1 MNHEY, CDR2 SVGAGI. Losses at the gene ends were 5 bases for V and 10 bases for J; bases not matched to a gene: 8. The CDR3 spells CASSSGTGRGAFF. CDR3 in DNA: TGTGCCAGCAGTAGTGGGACAGGGCGTGGAGCTTTCTTT.

This rearrangement joins TRBV18 to TRBJ2-1, with 10 bases that match TRBD1. V shed 2 bases, J shed 5 bases, and the junction held 3 bases outside the gene matches. The CDR3 has 15 residues. Germline V gives CDR1 KGHSH, CDR2 LQKENI. The CDR3 here is CASSPGTGAHNEQFF. The DNA of the CDR3 is TGTGCCAGCTCACCAGGGACAGGGGCTCACAATGAGCAGTTCTTC.

The chain joins TRBV7-9 to TRBJ2-3; no definite D call. Trimming removed 1 base from V and 1 base from J, with 15 bases in between. Germline CDR1 SEHNR, CDR2 FQNEAQ (reference sequence). CDR3 size: 17 residues. CDR3 DNA: TGTGCCAGCAGCTTAGGAGTACCGGGCGCGGGCACAGATACGCAGTATTTT. It is translated as CASSLGVPGAGTDTQYF.

The gene calls are TRBV10-3 and TRBJ1-1, with unresolved D. This CDR3 has 14 residues. Trimming shortened V by 8 bases and J by 1 base, and 14 bases separated the two germline ends. Germline lookup yields CDR1 ENHRY and CDR2 SYGVKD. CDR3 bases: TGTGCCATCTCTACGGAGATTCAGAACACTGAAGCTTTCTTT. Translating it yields CAISTEIQNTEAFF.

The chain joins TRBV30 to TRBJ2-7, with TRBD2 as a possible D gene (5 bases). Germline V gives CDR1 GTSNPN, CDR2 SVGIG (reference sequence). The CDR3 is made up of 12 amino acids. V was clipped by 2 bases and J by 2 bases, with 7 bases between them. This CDR3 reads CAWSYGAYEQYF. CDR3 coding DNA: TGTGCCTGGAGTTACGGGGCCTACGAGCAGTACTTC.

The CDR3 sequence is CASSIRDRPPLHF. In nucleotides, the CDR3 is TGTGCCAGTAGTATTCGGGACAGACCACCCCTCCACTTT. J is TRBJ1-6 and V is TRBV19; 7 bases align to TRBD1. Trimming removed 3 bases from V and 11 bases from J; junction bases left unmatched: 4. The germline CDR1 and CDR2 sequences are LNHDA and SQIVND (reference sequence). The CDR3 sequence is 13 residues long.

V is TRBV19 and J is TRBJ2-5; TRBD1 matches 7 bases. The CDR3 consists of 16 residues. Germline CDR1 reads LNHDA; CDR2 reads SQIVND (reference sequence). J was trimmed by 10 bases and V by 5 bases; bases with no gene match: 19. Written as DNA, the CDR3 is TGTGCCAGTAGTCTTACTACAGGGGCCCGTAGCCCCATCCAGTACTTC. Residues: CASSLTTGARSPIQYF.

V gene TRBV9 combines with J gene TRBJ2-2; 10 positions agree with TRBD1. The CDR3 covers 17 residues. CDR1 SGDLS and CDR2 YYNGEE come from the germline V gene. V was clipped by 3 bases and J by 2 bases; unmatched bases: 7. CDR3 DNA sequence: TGTGCCAGCAGCGCTTCAAGGACAGGGGGTAACACCGGGGAGCTGTTTTTT. Protein sequence: CASSASRTGGNTGELFF. The full variable domain, rest sourced from reference TRBV9 and TRBJ2-2, is DSGVTQTPKHLITATGQRVTLRCSPRSGDLSVYWYQQSLDQGLQFLIQYYNGEERAKGNILERFSAQQFPDLHSELNLSSLELGDSALYFCASSASRTGGNTGELFFGEGSRLTVL.

The J gene is TRBJ1-1, the V gene TRBV6-6; tentative D call: TRBD1 (5 bases). The CDR3 is 21 amino acids. Trimming shortened V by 5 bases and J by 0 bases, and 31 bases separated the two germline ends. Germline CDR1 reads MNHNY; CDR2 reads SVGAGI (reference sequence). The CDR3 reads CASSLCTHGAATSGMNTEAFF. CDR3 in DNA: TGTGCCAGCAGTCTCTGTACCCACGGGGCAGCTACCTCGGGAATGAACACTGAAGCTTTCTTT.

This chain connects TRBV2 to TRBJ1-1; D is unclear. Trimming pared 4 bases from V and 2 bases from J, leaving 8 bases between. Germline V gene sequence: CDR1 SNHLY, CDR2 FYNNEI. This CDR3 has 13 residues. DNA for the CDR3: TGTGCCAGCAGTGGTAATAAAAACACTGAAGCTTTCTTT. Its protein is CASSGNKNTEAFF.

The chain has TRBV7-2 and TRBJ2-3; 16 nucleotides agree with TRBD2. V was pared by 5 bases and J by 3 bases, with 5 bases of the junction left unmatched. CDR1 and CDR2 from the germline V gene are SGHTA and FQGNSA. The CDR3 contains 17 residues. The CDR3 protein is CASSPGLAGGPTDTQYF. CDR3 DNA sequence: TGTGCCAGCAGCCCGGGACTAGCGGGAGGGCCGACAGATACGCAGTATTTT. Looking up the rest from reference TRBV7-2 and TRBJ2-3 gives the full variable domain: GAGVSQSPSNKVTEKGKDVELRCDPISGHTALYWYRQSLGQGLEFLIYFQGNSAPDKSGLPSDRFSAERTGGSVSTLTIQRTQQEDSAVYLCASSPGLAGGPTDTQYFGPGTRLTVL.

This clone was seen a handful of times. CDR3 sequence: CASSISGGETTYEQYF. The CDR3 DNA reads as TGTGCCAGTAGTATTAGTGGGGGCGAAACCACCTACGAGCAGTACTTC. The rearrangement joins TRBV19 to TRBJ2-7; maybe TRBD1 (6 bases). Germline-derived CDR1 and CDR2 are LNHDA and SQIVND (reference sequence). Trimming stripped 3 bases from V and 2 bases from J, with 17 bases between. The CDR3 is made up of 16 amino acids.

This chain joins TRBV4-2 and TRBJ2-3, with 7 bases identical to TRBD2. Germline CDR1 and CDR2: LGHNA and YNFKEQ. Trimming removed 6 bases from V and 7 bases from J; junction bases left unmatched: 13. The CDR3 is 15 residues long. CDR3 sequence reads: CASSIPVAGVNTQYF. DNA of the CDR3: TGTGCCAGCAGTATACCCGTGGCGGGAGTTAATACGCAGTATTTT.

This chain joins TRBV21-1 and TRBJ2-2; TRBD2, the table's D call, was not compared with the DNA. TRBV21-1 is labeled a pseudogene. This CDR3 contains 15 residues. The CDR3 bases are TGTGCCAGCGCCACCGGGGAGGGGTCCGCCGGGGAGCTGTTTTTT. This gives the protein CASATGEGSAGELFF.